This entry is about one T cell receptor beta chain. Its antigen is currently unknown. The data stem from a study of shared clonotypes between healthy human individuals. Study in general: The study enrolled a couple of women and three men aged 18 to 49.

Findings and caveats of the study: Represented diversity (both genetic and exposure-history) was limited by the small number of donors.

Ten immunoSEQ deep assay plates held the unsorted PBMC DNA. Some clones are missing from TCRdb's copy, which holds only in-frame ones; the method was immunoSEQ multiplex PCR. The sample consists of about 560,000 clones, roughly 79% of them appearing once. Genomic DNA for unsorted samples, which was extracted with the QIAamp DNA Blood Mini kit, came from 81 million or so PBMCs. The CDR3 covers 15 residues. J was trimmed by 0 bases and V by 5 bases; bases with no gene match: 7. Germline CDR1 SGHVS, CDR2 FQNEAQ. The gene calls are TRBV7-8 and TRBJ2-7; 7 nucleotides agree with TRBD1. What was sequenced was PBMCs. This sequence originates from a woman in her thirties or forties in good health. Some clones in this sample may be carry-over from other donors' samples. CDR3 region: CASSEGAGTSYEQYF. CDR3 coding DNA: TGTGCCAGCAGCGAGGGGGCAGGGACCTCCTACGAGCAGTACTTC.